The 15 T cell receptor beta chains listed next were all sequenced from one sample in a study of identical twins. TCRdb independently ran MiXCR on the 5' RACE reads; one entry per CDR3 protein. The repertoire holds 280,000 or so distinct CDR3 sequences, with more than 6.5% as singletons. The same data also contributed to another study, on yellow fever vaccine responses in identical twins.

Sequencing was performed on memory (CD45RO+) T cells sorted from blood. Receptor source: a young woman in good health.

CDR3 region: CASSPYTGALLNYGYTF. In DNA, the CDR3 is TGTGCCAGCTCACCTTACACAGGAGCCCTCTTAAACTATGGCTACACCTTC. This chain links TRBV18 with TRBJ1-2; the D gene is possibly TRBD1 (5 bases). Germline CDR1 is KGHSH and CDR2 is LQKENI. The CDR3 covers 17 residues. V lost 3 bases, J lost 2 bases, and 19 bases lay in between.

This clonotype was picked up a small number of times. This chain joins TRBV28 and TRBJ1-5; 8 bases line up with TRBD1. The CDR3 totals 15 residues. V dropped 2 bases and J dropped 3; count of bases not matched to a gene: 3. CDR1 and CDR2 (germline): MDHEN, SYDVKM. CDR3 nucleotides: TGTGCCAGCAGTTTACCGACAGGGGTCAATCAGCCCCAGCATTTT. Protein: CASSLPTGVNQPQHF.

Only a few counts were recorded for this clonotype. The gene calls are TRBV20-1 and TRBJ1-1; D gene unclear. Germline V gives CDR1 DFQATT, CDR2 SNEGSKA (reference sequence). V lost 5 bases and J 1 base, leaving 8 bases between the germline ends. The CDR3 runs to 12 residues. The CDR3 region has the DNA TGCAGTGCTTCCGACAAGAACACTGAAGCTTTCTTT. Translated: CSASDKNTEAFF.

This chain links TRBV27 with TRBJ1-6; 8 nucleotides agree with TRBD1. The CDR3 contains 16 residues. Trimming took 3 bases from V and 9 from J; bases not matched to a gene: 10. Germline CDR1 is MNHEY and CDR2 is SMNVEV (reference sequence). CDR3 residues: CASSFWARTGISPLHF. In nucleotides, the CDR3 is TGTGCCAGCAGTTTTTGGGCCCGGACAGGGATTTCACCCCTCCACTTT.

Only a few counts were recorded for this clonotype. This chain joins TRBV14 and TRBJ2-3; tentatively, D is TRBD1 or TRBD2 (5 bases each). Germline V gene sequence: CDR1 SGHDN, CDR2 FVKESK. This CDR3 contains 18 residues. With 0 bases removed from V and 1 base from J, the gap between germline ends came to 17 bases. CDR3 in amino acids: CASSQDASGTWGTDTQYF. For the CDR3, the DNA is TGTGCCAGCAGCCAAGATGCATCCGGGACCTGGGGCACAGATACGCAGTATTTT.

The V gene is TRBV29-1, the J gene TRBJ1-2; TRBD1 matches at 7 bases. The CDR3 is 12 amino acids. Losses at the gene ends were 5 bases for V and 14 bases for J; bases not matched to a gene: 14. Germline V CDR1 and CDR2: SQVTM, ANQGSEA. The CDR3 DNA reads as TGCAGCGTTAGGGACAGCGGCTATGGCTGTACCTTC. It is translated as CSVRDSGYGCTF. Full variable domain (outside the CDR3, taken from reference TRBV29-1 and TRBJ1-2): SAVISQKPSRDICQRGTSLTIQCQVDSQVTMMFWYRQQPGQSLTLIATANQGSEATYESGFVIDKFPISRPNLTFSTLTVSNMSPEDSSIYLCSVRDSGYGCTFGSGTRLTVV.

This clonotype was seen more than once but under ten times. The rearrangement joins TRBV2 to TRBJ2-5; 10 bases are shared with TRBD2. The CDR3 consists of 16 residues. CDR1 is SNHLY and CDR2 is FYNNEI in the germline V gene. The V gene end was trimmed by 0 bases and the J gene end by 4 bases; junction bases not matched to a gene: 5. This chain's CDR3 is CASSEARASGRETQYF. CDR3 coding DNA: TGTGCCAGCAGTGAAGCGCGGGCTAGCGGGAGAGAGACCCAGTACTTC.

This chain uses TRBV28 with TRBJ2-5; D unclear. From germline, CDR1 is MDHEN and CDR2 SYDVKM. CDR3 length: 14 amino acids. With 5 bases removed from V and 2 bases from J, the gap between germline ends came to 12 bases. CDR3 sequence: CASSETRGQETQYF. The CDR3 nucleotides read TGTGCCAGCAGTGAGACAAGAGGACAAGAGACCCAGTACTTC.

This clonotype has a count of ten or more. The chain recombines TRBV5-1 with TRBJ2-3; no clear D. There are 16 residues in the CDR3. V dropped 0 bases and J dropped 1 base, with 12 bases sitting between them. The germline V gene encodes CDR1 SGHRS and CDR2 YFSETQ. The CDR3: CASSLATFTGTDTQYF. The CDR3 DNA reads TGCGCCAGCAGCTTGGCGACCTTCACTGGCACAGATACGCAGTATTTT.

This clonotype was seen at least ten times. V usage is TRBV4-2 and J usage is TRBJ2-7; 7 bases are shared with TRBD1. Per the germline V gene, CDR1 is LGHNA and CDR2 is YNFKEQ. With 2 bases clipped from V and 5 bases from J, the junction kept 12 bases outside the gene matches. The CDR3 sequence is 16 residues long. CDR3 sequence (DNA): TGTGCCAGCAGCCAACGGGACAGTTCCCTTAGGAACGAGCAGTACGTC. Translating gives CASSQRDSSLRNEQYV.

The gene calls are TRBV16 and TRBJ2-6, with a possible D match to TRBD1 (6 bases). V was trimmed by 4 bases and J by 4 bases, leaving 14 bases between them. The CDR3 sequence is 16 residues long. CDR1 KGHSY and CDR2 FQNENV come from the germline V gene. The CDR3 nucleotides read TGTGCCAGCAGCCCGACCACAGGGTTCGGGGCCAACGTCCTGACTTTC. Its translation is CASSPTTGFGANVLTF.

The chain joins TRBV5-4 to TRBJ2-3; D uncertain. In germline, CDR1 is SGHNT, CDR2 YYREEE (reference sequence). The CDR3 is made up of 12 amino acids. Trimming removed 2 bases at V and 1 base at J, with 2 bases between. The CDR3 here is CASSFRTDTQYF. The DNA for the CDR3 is TGTGCCAGCAGCTTCCGCACAGATACGCAGTATTTT. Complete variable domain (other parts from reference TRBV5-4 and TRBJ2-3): ETGVTQSPTHLIKTRGQQVTLRCSSQSGHNTVSWYQQALGQGPQFIFQYYREEENGRGNFPPRFSGLQFPNYSSELNVNALELDDSALYLCASSFRTDTQYFGPGTRLTVL.

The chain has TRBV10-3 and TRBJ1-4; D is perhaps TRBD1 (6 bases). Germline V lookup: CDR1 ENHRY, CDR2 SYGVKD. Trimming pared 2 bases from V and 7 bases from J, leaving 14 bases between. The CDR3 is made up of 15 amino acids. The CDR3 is CAISEMGGVSEKLFF. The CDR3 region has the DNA TGTGCCATCAGTGAGATGGGGGGCGTAAGTGAAAAACTGTTTTTT.

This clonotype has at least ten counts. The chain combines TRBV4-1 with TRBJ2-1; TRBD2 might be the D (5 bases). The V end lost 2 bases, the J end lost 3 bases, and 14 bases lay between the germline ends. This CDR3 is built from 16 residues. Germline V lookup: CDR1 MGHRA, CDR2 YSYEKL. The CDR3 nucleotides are TGCGCCAGCAGCCAATTGGGAGCGAACCTCTACAATGAGCAGTTCTTC. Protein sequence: CASSQLGANLYNEQFF.

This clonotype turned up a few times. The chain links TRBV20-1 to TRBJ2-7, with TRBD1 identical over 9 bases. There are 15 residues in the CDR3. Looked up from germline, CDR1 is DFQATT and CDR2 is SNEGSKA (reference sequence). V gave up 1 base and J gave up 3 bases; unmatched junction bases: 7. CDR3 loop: CSARAGTGTYYEQYF. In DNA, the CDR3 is TGCAGTGCTAGAGCTGGGACAGGGACCTACTACGAGCAGTACTTC.